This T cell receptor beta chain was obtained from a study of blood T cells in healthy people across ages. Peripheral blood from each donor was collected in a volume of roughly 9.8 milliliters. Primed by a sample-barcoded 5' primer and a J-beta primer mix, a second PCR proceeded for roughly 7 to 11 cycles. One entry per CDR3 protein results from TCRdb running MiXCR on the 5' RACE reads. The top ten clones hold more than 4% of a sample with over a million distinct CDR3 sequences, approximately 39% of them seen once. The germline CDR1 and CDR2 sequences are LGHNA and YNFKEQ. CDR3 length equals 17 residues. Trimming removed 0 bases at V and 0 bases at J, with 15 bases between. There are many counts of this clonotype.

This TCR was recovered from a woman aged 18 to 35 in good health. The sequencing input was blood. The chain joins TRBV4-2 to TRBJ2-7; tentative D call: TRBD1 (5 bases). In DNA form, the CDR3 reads TGTGCCAGCAGCCAAGATCGAAGCCGGACAACCTCCTACGAGCAGTACTTC. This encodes CASSQDRSRTTSYEQYF.